The 5 T cell receptor beta chains below were found in one sample sequenced in a study of blood T cell repertoires in COVID-19. Clones were sequenced by immunoSEQ multiplex PCR, and TCRdb holds only the in-frame ones, with some missing. Of 150,000 to 200,000 clones in the sample, 88% were seen once. Sequenced material: peripheral blood. These receptors were collected from a human donor in a cohort sampled during active COVID-19.

The chain has TRBV6-5 and TRBJ2-1; 9 positions agree with TRBD2. V lost 2 bases and J lost 6; bases outside the gene matches: 8. The CDR3 has 16 residues. The germline V gene has CDR1 MNHEY and CDR2 SVGAGI. The CDR3 loop is CASSYIRTSDLNEQFF. CDR3 in DNA: TGTGCCAGCAGTTACATAAGGACTAGCGATCTCAATGAGCAGTTCTTC.

This rearrangement joins TRBV4-1 to TRBJ2-3, with 11 bases aligning to TRBD2. With V trimmed by 4 bases and J by 3 bases, 9 bases remained unmatched. Germline CDR1 reads MGHRA; CDR2 reads YSYEKL. The CDR3 covers 17 residues. As DNA, the CDR3 is TGCGCCAGCAGCCTTACTAGCGGGAGAATCGGTACAGATACGCAGTATTTT. It is translated as CASSLTSGRIGTDTQYF.

The V and J genes are TRBV14 and TRBJ2-5; 7 bases agree with TRBD1. Germline V gives CDR1 SGHDN, CDR2 FVKESK. CDR3 size: 16 residues. The trim removed 3 bases at V and 0 bases at J, leaving 7 bases unmatched. The CDR3 nucleotides are TGTGCCAGCAGCCAGGGAGACAGGGTCTACCAAGAGACCCAGTACTTC. Translating it yields CASSQGDRVYQETQYF.

The chain combines TRBV18 with TRBJ1-2; TRBD1 is a possible D gene (5 bases). The CDR3 length is 15 residues. Germline values: CDR1 KGHSH, CDR2 LQKENI. The V gene lost 2 bases and the J gene lost 2 bases, with 12 bases spanning the gap. As DNA, the CDR3 is TGTGCCAGCTCACCATACGGGACTGAAAACTATGGCTACACCTTC. Its protein product is CASSPYGTENYGYTF.

This chain connects TRBV29-1 to TRBJ2-4, with D maybe TRBD2 (6 bases). Germline values: CDR1 SQVTM, CDR2 ANQGSEA. The CDR3 is 15 residues long. V lost 1 base, J lost 9 bases, and 19 bases lay in between. DNA for the CDR3: TGCAGCGTTGAAGTTGGAGGGGCGGGCCTGGGCATTCAGTACTTC. Its protein product is CSVEVGGAGLGIQYF.